This T cell receptor beta chain is from a study of blood T cells in healthy people across ages. Whole-study results and caveats: Estimates drawn from one million T cells were deemed to understate diversity.

V was clipped by 0 bases and J by 9 bases, with 12 bases between them. Germline CDR1 reads MRHNA; CDR2 reads SNTAGT. The CDR3 has 14 amino acids. This clonotype was counted between two and nine times. What it binds is unknown. Together with a sample-barcoded 5' primer, a J-beta primer mix was included in a second PCR lasting about 6 to 12 cycles. Every sample gave at least 2.5 million paired-end reads containing CDR3. MiXCR was run by TCRdb on the 5' RACE reads, yielding one entry per CDR3 protein. The table includes 550,000 to 800,000 distinct CDR3 sequences, 20% to 25% detected once. This TCR was recovered from a man between 65 and 85 years old in good health. The gene calls are TRBV6-4 and TRBJ2-1; D assignment may be TRBD1 or TRBD2 (7 bases each). Sequenced input: blood. CDR3 loop: CASSDSPGGVEQFF. The CDR3 DNA reads as TGTGCCAGCAGTGACTCACCAGGGGGGGTTGAGCAGTTCTTC.